Shown below are 21 T cell receptor beta chains from a single sample sequenced in a study of cytotoxic CD8 clonotypes in ibrutinib-treated CLL. Generated by immunoSEQ multiplex PCR, the TCRdb table keeps only in-frame clones and is missing some. This table holds about 160,000 clones, more than 70% found once. Material: PBMCs, obtained at disease progression, from a patient treated with ibrutinib. Every receptor here comes from a human donor with chronic lymphocytic leukemia.

The count of this clone is one. Different DNA sequences within this sample yield the same CDR3. The rearrangement links TRBV7-9 to TRBJ1-1, with no clear D. V was pared by 1 base and J by 2 bases, with 11 bases between. This CDR3 has 15 amino acids. CDR1 is SEHNR, CDR2 FQNEAQ, per germline (reference sequence). The DNA for the CDR3 is TGTGCCAGCAGCTTAGGTGAGGGTCGAAACACTGAAGCTTTCTTT. This translates into CASSLGEGRNTEAFF.

CDR3 in DNA: TGTGCCAGCAGCTTGTTACTGAGCCTCTCTGGAAACACCATATATTTT. Amino acids: CASSLLLSLSGNTIYF. V is TRBV5-8 and J is TRBJ1-3; D is uncertain. Germline CDR1 SGHTS, CDR2 YDEGEE. The germline V and J ends were trimmed by 1 base and 0 bases, with 11 bases remaining between them. This CDR3 has 16 amino acids.

This clone appeared a single time. The rearrangement uses TRBV6-1 and TRBJ1-5, with D possibly matching TRBD1 (6 bases). The CDR3 spans 15 residues. Trimming cost V 7 bases and J 5 bases, with 18 bases left between them. The germline CDR1 and CDR2 sequences are MNHNS and SASEGT. The chain's CDR3 is CASNTPRGGDQPQHF. CDR3 in DNA: TGTGCCAGCAATACCCCCAGGGGCGGAGATCAGCCCCAGCATTTT.

This clone showed up just once. This chain joins TRBV6-1 and TRBJ1-3, with a tentative D call TRBD1 (6 bases). Germline lookup yields CDR1 MNHNS and CDR2 SASEGT. The CDR3 length is 16 residues. The V and J ends lost 2 bases and 4 bases respectively, with 15 bases between them. As DNA, the CDR3 is TGTGCCAGCAGTGAAATTACAGGGCGAATAGGAAACACCATATATTTT. Its protein is CASSEITGRIGNTIYF.

This clone was seen a single time. The chain uses TRBV4-2 and TRBJ1-2; no firm D call. The CDR3 totals 13 residues. V was pared by 0 bases and J by 7 bases, with 9 bases between. Germline assignment: CDR1 LGHNA and CDR2 YNFKEQ. The CDR3 here is CASSQDLSRGYTF. In nucleotides, the CDR3 is TGTGCCAGCAGCCAAGATCTATCTCGTGGCTACACCTTC.

The chain recombines TRBV6-1 with TRBJ2-2; tentative D call: TRBD1 (6 bases). Deletions cut 1 base from V and 1 base from J, with 7 bases between. CDR1 is MNHNS and CDR2 is SASEGT in the germline V gene. CDR3 length: 15 residues. CDR3 sequence (DNA): TGTGCCAGCAGTGAAGGGGGGCGGAACACCGGGGAGCTGTTTTTT. Translating gives CASSEGGRNTGELFF.

This chain joins TRBV7-3 and TRBJ2-2, with TRBD2 matching over 12 bases. V lost 5 bases, J lost 7 bases, and 5 bases stayed unmatched. The germline V gene encodes CDR1 SGHTA and CDR2 FQGTGA. CDR3 length: 15 amino acids. The CDR3: CASSKGLAGFGELFF. The CDR3, as DNA: TGTGCCAGCAGCAAGGGACTAGCGGGTTTCGGGGAGCTGTTTTTT.

About this clone: Other DNA sequences from this sample encode an identical CDR3 as well. The chain uses TRBV2 and TRBJ2-3; D call uncertain. Germline V gene sequence: CDR1 SNHLY, CDR2 FYNNEI. V lost 6 bases and J lost 0, with 1 base in between. This CDR3 comprises 11 residues. DNA for the CDR3: TGTGCCAGCAGGAGCACAGATACGCAGTATTTT. Its translation is CASRSTDTQYF.

This chain links TRBV15 with TRBJ2-1, with 11 positions matching TRBD2. V dropped 0 bases and J dropped 2; count of bases not matched to a gene: 3. The CDR3 has 17 residues. The germline gives CDR1 LNHNV, CDR2 YYDKDF (reference sequence). Here the CDR3 DNA reads TGTGCCACCAGCAGAGATCAACTAGCGGGAGCCTACAATGAGCAGTTCTTC. Translated: CATSRDQLAGAYNEQFF.

This clone was seen only once. The junction shows a germline mismatch at one end, possibly a read error. This chain links TRBV29-1 with TRBJ2-3, with D hard to call. Germline V gene sequence: CDR1 SQVTM, CDR2 ANQGSEA. This CDR3 is 12 amino acids long. The DNA for the CDR3 is TGTAGCAGCCGAGGACCGGGAGATACGCAGTATTTT. This encodes CSSRGPGDTQYF.

V gene TRBV5-1 combines with J gene TRBJ2-7, with a weak D call TRBD1 (6 bases). V lost 4 bases, J lost 2 bases, and 16 bases lay in between. Germline CDR1 is SGHRS and CDR2 is YFSETQ. The CDR3 runs 15 residues. The DNA for the CDR3 is TGCGCCAGCAGCCTCCTTCCAGGGGCCCCCTACGAGCAGTACTTC. Translation: CASSLLPGAPYEQYF.

V is TRBV19 and J is TRBJ1-1; 8 bases line up with TRBD1. The CDR3 runs to 14 residues. Germline CDR1 is LNHDA and CDR2 is SQIVND (reference sequence). The V and J ends lost 3 bases and 3 bases, in that order; junction bases with no gene match: 3. This chain's CDR3 is CASSMDREYTEAFF. CDR3 sequence (DNA): TGTGCCAGTAGTATGGACAGGGAATACACTGAAGCTTTCTTT.

J is TRBJ1-4 and V is TRBV10-2; possible D gene TRBD1, 5 bases. The V end was cut by 0 bases, the J end by 5 bases, with 10 bases between. Looked up from germline, CDR1 is WSHSY and CDR2 is SAAADI. The CDR3 consists of 15 residues. Here the CDR3 reads CASSESAGLNEKLFF. The CDR3 DNA reads TGCGCCAGCAGTGAGTCTGCAGGGCTCAATGAAAAACTGTTTTTT.

The V gene is TRBV4-1, the J gene TRBJ1-1; 9 bases are a match to TRBD1. The V gene's germline CDR1 is MGHRA and CDR2 YSYEKL. V shed 4 bases, J shed 7 bases, and the junction held 7 bases outside the gene matches. This CDR3 comprises 14 residues. The CDR3 is CASSRLQGAGEAFF. The DNA of the CDR3 is TGCGCCAGCAGCCGCTTACAGGGGGCCGGTGAAGCTTTCTTT.

This clone was recorded only once. The chain joins TRBV18 to TRBJ1-2, with 8 nucleotides matching TRBD1. V gave up 4 bases and J gave up 3 bases; unmatched junction bases: 7. This CDR3 has 15 residues. Germline CDR1 is KGHSH and CDR2 is LQKENI. CDR3 sequence: CASSQDRGEDYGYTF. CDR3 nucleotide sequence: TGTGCCAGCTCACAAGACAGGGGAGAAGACTATGGCTACACCTTC.

CDR3 nucleotide sequence: TGCGCCAGCAGCAAGGGACCTACTGAGAACACTGAAGCTTTCTTT. Protein sequence: CASSKGPTENTEAFF. The chain is built from TRBV5-1 and TRBJ1-1, with D possibly matching TRBD1 (5 bases). Trimming took off 4 bases at V and 1 base at J, with 14 bases between the two ends. Per the germline V gene, CDR1 is SGHRS and CDR2 is YFSETQ. This CDR3 comprises 15 residues.

V and J are TRBV27 and TRBJ1-2, with 8 bases identical to TRBD1. V gave up 6 bases and J gave up 8 bases; unmatched junction bases: 11. There are 14 residues in the CDR3. Germline V gene lookup returns CDR1 MNHEY and CDR2 SMNVEV (reference sequence). The CDR3 coding sequence is TGTGCCAGCAGACCGCAGGGGGCTTCATGGGGCTACACCTTC. This gives the protein CASRPQGASWGYTF.

The rearrangement joins TRBV6-1 to TRBJ1-5; D unclear. This CDR3 contains 15 residues. Germline values: CDR1 MNHNS, CDR2 SASEGT. Trimming pared 7 bases from V and 3 bases from J, leaving 16 bases between. The CDR3 region is CASIRPGRDNQPQHF. In nucleotides, the CDR3 is TGTGCCAGCATTCGACCTGGAAGAGACAATCAGCCCCAGCATTTT.

The chain couples TRBV4-3 to TRBJ1-4; no reliable D call. Germline-derived CDR1 and CDR2 are LGHNA and YSLEER. Trimming took 1 base from V and 13 from J, leaving 22 bases between them. This CDR3 has 16 residues. The CDR3, as DNA: TGCGCCAGCAGCCAAGGTTTGTTGAGCGCCTTGGGATCACTGTTTTTT. This gives the protein CASSQGLLSALGSLFF.

V gene TRBV6-4 combines with J gene TRBJ2-7, with D unclear. CDR3 length equals 13 residues. Trimming cost V 6 bases and J 2 bases, with 11 bases left between them. Germline V gene lookup returns CDR1 MRHNA and CDR2 SNTAGT. The CDR3, as DNA: TGTGCCAGCAGACTTCAAAACGCCTACGAGCAGTACTTC. Protein: CASRLQNAYEQYF.

The rearrangement links TRBV7-3 to TRBJ2-7; the match to TRBD2 covers 7 bases. Losses at the gene ends were 3 bases for V and 0 bases for J; bases not matched to a gene: 5. CDR3 length equals 15 residues. CDR1 is SGHTA and CDR2 is FQGTGA in the germline V gene. CDR3 in DNA: TGTGCCAGCAGCTTGAGCGGGGAAAGCTCCTACGAGCAGTACTTC. It specifies CASSLSGESSYEQYF.